This note documents a single TCR beta chain sequence. This clone was counted a few times. What antigen it recognizes has not been identified. Qualities for individual bases were not recorded, and no much larger clone is one base off. In the germline V gene (reference sequence), CDR1 corresponds to SEHNR and CDR2 to FQNEAQ. V gives up 5 bases and J gives up 0 bases, and the segment between their germline ends measures 12 bases. Reading from cysteine to phenylalanine, the CDR3 counts 15 amino acids. Kept here is only the CDR3 DNA, which spans 45 bases and is read in frame from base 1. This entry comes from a study of glioma-infiltrating T cells after dendritic cell vaccination (dated by TCRdb to the mid-2010s). About the full investigation: Of the roughly 15 glioblastoma patients in the cohort, all drawn from Phase I and II dendritic cell vaccination trials, 9 were newly diagnosed and 6 had recurrent disease. Tumor-infiltrating lymphocyte content was quantified and tumor and blood repertoires were compared in dendritic cell-vaccinated glioblastoma patients by deep sequencing of TCR beta CDR3 regions. Patients received three intradermal dendritic cell vaccine injections at biweekly intervals in the arm below the axilla. Survival after dendritic cell vaccination was correlated with TCR sequencing metrics, such as TIL content and the overlap between tumor and blood repertoires. Patients received autologous tumor lysate-pulsed dendritic cell vaccination between about 2003 and 2013. The vaccine was prepared from monocyte-derived dendritic cells that were cultured for 6 to 7 days with IL-4 and GM-CSF and then pulsed overnight with autologous tumor lysate. Paper-wide results and their limitations: The response model built on TCR overlap across three groups was characterized as speculative, with prospective validation still needed. After dendritic cell vaccination, a higher estimated pretreatment TIL content predicted longer time to progression and longer overall survival. The cohort was small and heterogeneous, only a few patients had full blood and tumor sets, and even fewer had initial-recurrent tumor pairs. No direct relationship between TCR clonality and survival was found, suggesting a diverse polyclonal response may matter.

The sample's time point, from its label and the paper: after dendritic cell vaccination, including at tumor progression/relapse. Patients were selected for having adequate residual fresh-frozen tumor tissue and more than two years of available survival data. Molecular status otherwise varied across the glioblastoma patients, but none of them carried an isocitrate dehydrogenase mutation. PBMC were collected before vaccination, two weeks after the third vaccination, and at tumor progression if progression occurred. Genomic DNA was extracted with the Qiagen DNeasy Blood extraction Kit. TCRB CDR3 regions were amplified from around 2.1 ug genomic DNA, or all available DNA if less, using the immunoSEQ assay. Multiplex PCR used 60 forward primers for TCR V beta segments and 13 reverse primers for J beta segments. To estimate the number of reads per starting template, synthetic control templates were added to each sample at limiting dilution. The Illumina HiSeq System generated 87 bp sequencing reads. The paper's processing steps were these. PCR and sequencing errors were removed by a nearest neighbor algorithm that merged closely related sequences. TCR overlap was defined as the percentage of unique tumor TCR beta sequences that were also found in the peripheral blood of the same patient. TCRdb limited this immuneACCESS table to in-frame rearrangements with V and J called. A share of clones is missing; checked studies link under half to unresolved V genes, and the rest is unexplained. The V and J calls and clone size come from that table; D and trimming were worked out from the DNA. For this sample the table gives 90,000 to 95,000 clones, of which approximately 78% were detected only once. The ten top clones hold approximately 2% of the sample.

The rearranged segments are TRBV7-9 and TRBJ2-3, with TRBD2 as a weak D call on 5 bases. The sequence derives from a human donor with glioblastoma. Sequenced here: blood, sampled after dendritic cell vaccination. For the CDR3, the sequence is CASSRHSGSTDTQYF. The DNA sequence follows: TGTGCCAGCAGCCGTCACAGCGGCAGCACAGATACGCAGTATTTT.